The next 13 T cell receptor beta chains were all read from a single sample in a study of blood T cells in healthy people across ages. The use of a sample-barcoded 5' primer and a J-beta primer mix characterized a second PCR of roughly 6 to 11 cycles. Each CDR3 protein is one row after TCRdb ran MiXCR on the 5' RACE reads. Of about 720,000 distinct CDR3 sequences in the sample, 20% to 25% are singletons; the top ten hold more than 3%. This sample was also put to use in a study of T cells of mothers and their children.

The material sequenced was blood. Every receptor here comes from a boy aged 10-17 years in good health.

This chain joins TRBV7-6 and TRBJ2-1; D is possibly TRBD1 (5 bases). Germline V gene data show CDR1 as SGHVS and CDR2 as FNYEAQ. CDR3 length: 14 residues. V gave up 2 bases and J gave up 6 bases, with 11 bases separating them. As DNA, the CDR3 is TGTGCCAGCAGCTTATTCAGGGCAAGCAATGAGCAGTTCTTC. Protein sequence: CASSLFRASNEQFF.

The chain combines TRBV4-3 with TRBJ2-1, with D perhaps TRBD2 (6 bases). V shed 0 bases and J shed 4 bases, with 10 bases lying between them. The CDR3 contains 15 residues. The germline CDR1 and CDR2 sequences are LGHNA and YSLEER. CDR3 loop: CASSQDRETYNEQFF. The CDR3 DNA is TGCGCCAGCAGCCAAGATCGGGAGACTTACAATGAGCAGTTCTTC.

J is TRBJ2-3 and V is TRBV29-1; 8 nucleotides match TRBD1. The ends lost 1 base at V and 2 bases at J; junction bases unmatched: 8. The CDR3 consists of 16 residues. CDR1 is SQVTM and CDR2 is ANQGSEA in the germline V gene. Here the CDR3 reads CSVEGWDRSNTDTQYF. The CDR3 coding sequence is TGCAGCGTTGAAGGGTGGGACAGGAGCAACACAGATACGCAGTATTTT.

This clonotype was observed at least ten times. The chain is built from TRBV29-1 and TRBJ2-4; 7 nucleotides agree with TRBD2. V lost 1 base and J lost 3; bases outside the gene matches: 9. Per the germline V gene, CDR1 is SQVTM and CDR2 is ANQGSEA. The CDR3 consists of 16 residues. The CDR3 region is CSVEVRGGRGKNIQYF. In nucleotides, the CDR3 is TGCAGCGTTGAAGTCCGCGGGGGAAGGGGCAAAAACATTCAGTACTTC.

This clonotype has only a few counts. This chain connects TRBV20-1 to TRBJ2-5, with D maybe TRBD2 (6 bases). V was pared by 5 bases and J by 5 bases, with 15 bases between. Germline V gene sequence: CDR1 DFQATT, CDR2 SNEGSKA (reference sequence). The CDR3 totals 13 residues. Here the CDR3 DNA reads TGCAGTGCTCCCCGGACTACTGAGGAGACCCAGTACTTC. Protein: CSAPRTTEETQYF.

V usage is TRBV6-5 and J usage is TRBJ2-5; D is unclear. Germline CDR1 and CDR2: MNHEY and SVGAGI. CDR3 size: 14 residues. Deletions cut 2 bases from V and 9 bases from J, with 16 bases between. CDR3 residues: CASSYLSVFSSQYF. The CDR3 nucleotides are TGTGCCAGCAGTTACCTGAGCGTATTTAGTTCCCAGTACTTC.

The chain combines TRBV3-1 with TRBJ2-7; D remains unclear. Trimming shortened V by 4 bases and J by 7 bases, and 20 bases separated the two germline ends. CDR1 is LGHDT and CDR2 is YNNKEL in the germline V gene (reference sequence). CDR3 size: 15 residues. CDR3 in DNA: TGTGCCAGCAGCCCCCCCGGCTTAGGTGTGATTGAGCAGTACTTC. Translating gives CASSPPGLGVIEQYF.

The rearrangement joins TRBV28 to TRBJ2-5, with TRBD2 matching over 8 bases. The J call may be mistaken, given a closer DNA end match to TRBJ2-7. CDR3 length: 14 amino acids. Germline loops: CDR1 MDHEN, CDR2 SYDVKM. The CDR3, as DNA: TGTGCCAGCAGTAAAGCGGGAGTCTCCTACGAGCAGTACTTC. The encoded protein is CASSKAGVSYEQYF.

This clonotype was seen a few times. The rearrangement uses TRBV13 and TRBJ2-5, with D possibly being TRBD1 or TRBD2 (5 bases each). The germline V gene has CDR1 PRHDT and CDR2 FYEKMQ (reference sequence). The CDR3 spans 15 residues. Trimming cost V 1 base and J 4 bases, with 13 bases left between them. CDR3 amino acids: CASSLDTGAPETQYF. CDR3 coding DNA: TGTGCCAGCAGCTTAGACACCGGGGCCCCAGAGACCCAGTACTTC.

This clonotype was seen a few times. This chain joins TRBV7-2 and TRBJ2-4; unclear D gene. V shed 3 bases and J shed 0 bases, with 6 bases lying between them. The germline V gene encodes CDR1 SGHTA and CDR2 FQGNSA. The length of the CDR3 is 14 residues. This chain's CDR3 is CASSFTLAKNIQYF. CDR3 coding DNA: TGTGCCAGCAGCTTTACCCTAGCCAAAAACATTCAGTACTTC.

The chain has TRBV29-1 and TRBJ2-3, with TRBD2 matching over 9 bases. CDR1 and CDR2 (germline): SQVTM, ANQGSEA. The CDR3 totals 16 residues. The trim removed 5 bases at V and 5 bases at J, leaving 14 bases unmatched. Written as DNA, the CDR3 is TGCAGCGTTATCACCCCGACTAGCGGACGCCAAGATACGCAGTATTTT. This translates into CSVITPTSGRQDTQYF.

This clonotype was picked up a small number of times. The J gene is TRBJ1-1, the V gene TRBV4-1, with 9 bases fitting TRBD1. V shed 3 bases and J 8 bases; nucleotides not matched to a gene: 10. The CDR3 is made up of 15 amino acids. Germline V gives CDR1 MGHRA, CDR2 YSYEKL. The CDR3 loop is CASSHPSGQGREAFF. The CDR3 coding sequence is TGCGCCAGCAGCCATCCCTCGGGACAGGGTCGAGAAGCTTTCTTT.

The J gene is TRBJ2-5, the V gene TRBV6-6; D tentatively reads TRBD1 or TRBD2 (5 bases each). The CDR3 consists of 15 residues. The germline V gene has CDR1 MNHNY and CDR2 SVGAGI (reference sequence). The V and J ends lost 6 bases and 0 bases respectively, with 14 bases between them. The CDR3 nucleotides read TGTGCCAGCAGAGAGGGGATAACGTACCAAGAGACCCAGTACTTC. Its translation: CASREGITYQETQYF.